This T cell receptor beta chain is drawn from a study of blood T cells in healthy people across ages. Study results and caveats: Age showed a roughly linear inverse relationship with TCR beta diversity per million T cells.

Turning to this clonotype: Antigen: not known.

V gave up 5 bases and J gave up 6 bases, with 11 bases separating them. Per the germline V gene, CDR1 is SSHAT and CDR2 is FNYEAQ (reference sequence). The CDR3 loop spans 13 amino acids. The second PCR ran roughly 7 to 12 cycles with a sample-barcoded 5' primer and J-beta primers. In TCRdb, the 5' RACE reads were re-called with MiXCR into one record per CDR3 protein. The sample has over 950,000 distinct CDR3 sequences; 51% are singletons. The V gene is TRBV7-7, the J gene TRBJ2-1, with D perhaps TRBD1 (6 bases). The sample was blood. This TCR was recovered from a woman in her sixties or seventies in good health. The CDR3 sequence: CASSRTGFNEQFF. DNA for the CDR3: TGTGCCAGCAGCCGAACAGGGTTCAATGAGCAGTTCTTC.